Following are 20 T cell receptor beta chains from one sample sequenced in a study of T cells in localized non-small cell lung cancer. Method: immunoSEQ multiplex PCR; TCRdb's copy keeps in-frame clones and lacks some. The sample has roughly 20,000 clones, 70% to 85% seen once. The source was peripheral blood, collected before any cancer treatment. The source is a man aged 40 to 69 with stage I lung adenocarcinoma.

V and J are TRBV7-2 and TRBJ2-7; TRBD1 or TRBD2 may be the D gene (5 bases each). This CDR3 has 11 amino acids. V shed 5 bases and J shed 6 bases, with 8 bases lying between them. Germline assignment: CDR1 SGHTA and CDR2 FQGNSA. In DNA, the CDR3 is TGTGCCAGCAGCCGGGACGCCGAGCAGTACTTC. Translation: CASSRDAEQYF.

The chain has TRBV6-5 and TRBJ2-7, with 8 positions matching TRBD1. The V gene end was trimmed by 4 bases and the J gene end by 2 bases; junction bases not matched to a gene: 4. The CDR3 spans 14 residues. Germline CDR1 is MNHEY and CDR2 is SVGAGI. The CDR3 DNA sequence: TGTGCCAGCAGTTTAAGACAGGGGACCTACGAGCAGTACTTC. This sequence encodes CASSLRQGTYEQYF.

The gene calls are TRBV4-1 and TRBJ1-2; TRBD1 agrees at 7 bases. Germline lookup yields CDR1 MGHRA and CDR2 YSYEKL. CDR3 length: 15 amino acids. Trimming at V came to 0 bases and at J to 4 bases, leaving 5 bases not matched to a gene. CDR3 sequence reads: CASSQEQGDGYGYTF. In DNA, the CDR3 is TGCGCCAGCAGCCAAGAGCAGGGGGACGGCTATGGCTACACCTTC.

This clone was picked up a small number of times. This sequence joins TRBV9 and TRBJ2-7; TRBD2 agrees at 9 bases. Germline V gene lookup returns CDR1 SGDLS and CDR2 YYNGEE. The V and J ends lost 0 bases and 2 bases, in that order; junction bases with no gene match: 12. The CDR3 contains 18 residues. In nucleotides, the CDR3 is TGTGCCAGCAGCGTAGCCCCGGATGGGGCGGGAGGGCCCTACGAGCAGTACTTC. Protein sequence: CASSVAPDGAGGPYEQYF. The full variable domain, its missing parts supplied by reference TRBV9 and TRBJ2-7, is DSGVTQTPKHLITATGQRVTLRCSPRSGDLSVYWYQQSLDQGLQFLIQYYNGEERAKGNILERFSAQQFPDLHSELNLSSLELGDSALYFCASSVAPDGAGGPYEQYFGPGTRLTVT.

CDR3 sequence reads: CASSPGQGSGTF. The CDR3 DNA sequence: TGCGCCAGCAGCCCGGGACAGGGATCGGGGACCTTC. The J gene is TRBJ1-2, the V gene TRBV5-1; 9 bases line up with TRBD1. The length of the CDR3 is 12 residues. Germline assignment: CDR1 SGHRS and CDR2 YFSETQ. Trimming at V came to 4 bases and at J to 14 bases, leaving 9 bases not matched to a gene.

CDR3: CASVPSGANNEQFF. The DNA for the CDR3 is TGTGCCAGCGTTCCTAGCGGGGCAAACAATGAGCAGTTCTTC. The chain couples TRBV6-5 to TRBJ2-1, with 9 bases that match TRBD2. The germline V gene has CDR1 MNHEY and CDR2 SVGAGI. The CDR3 has 14 residues. The trim removed 8 bases at V and 5 bases at J, leaving 7 bases unmatched.

DNA of the CDR3: TGTGCCATCAGTGAAACTAGCGGGAAGGTCGATGAGCAGTTCTTC. Encoded protein: CAISETSGKVDEQFF. The chain joins TRBV10-3 to TRBJ2-1; 10 bases fit TRBD2. The CDR3 consists of 15 residues. V lost 3 bases, J lost 8 bases, and 7 bases stayed unmatched. The germline V gene encodes CDR1 ENHRY and CDR2 SYGVKD.

This rearrangement joins TRBV7-2 to TRBJ2-7, with 7 bases matching TRBD1. V shed 2 bases and J 6 bases; nucleotides not matched to a gene: 7. CDR1 SGHTA and CDR2 FQGNSA come from the germline V gene. CDR3 length: 14 residues. The CDR3 coding sequence is TGTGCCAGCAGCTTAATAGGACAGGAGGTCGAGCAGTACTTC. Amino acids: CASSLIGQEVEQYF.

The chain employs TRBV4-2 and TRBJ2-2; 9 bases line up with TRBD1. Germline loops: CDR1 LGHNA, CDR2 YNFKEQ. Germline trimming cut 1 base from V and 13 bases from J; bases unmatched to any gene: 10. The CDR3 length is 15 residues. CDR3 nucleotides: TGTGCCAGCAGCCAAGCCGGGGACAGGGCGGGTCGGCTGTTTTTT. It specifies CASSQAGDRAGRLFF.

The chain uses TRBV28 and TRBJ2-7, with D unclear. Germline CDR1 reads MDHEN; CDR2 reads SYDVKM. CDR3 length: 11 residues. Deletions cut 3 bases from V and 4 bases from J, with 4 bases between. The CDR3 spells CASSFGYEQYF. The CDR3 nucleotides read TGTGCCAGCAGTTTTGGGTACGAGCAGTACTTC.

This clone was counted a single time. V usage is TRBV6-1 and J usage is TRBJ2-1, with D possibly matching TRBD2 (5 bases). V gave up 5 bases and J gave up 4 bases, with 15 bases separating them. The CDR3 sequence is 15 residues long. CDR1 is MNHNS and CDR2 is SASEGT in the germline V gene. The CDR3 sequence: CASSPRSGIYNEQFF. The CDR3 bases are TGTGCCAGCAGTCCACGTTCGGGGATTTACAATGAGCAGTTCTTC.

J is TRBJ1-2 and V is TRBV7-2; TRBD1 is a possible D gene (6 bases). The germline V and J ends were trimmed by 0 bases and 0 bases, with 11 bases remaining between them. The CDR3 sequence is 16 residues long. Looked up from germline, CDR1 is SGHTA and CDR2 is FQGNSA. The CDR3 DNA reads as TGTGCCAGCAGCTTAGCAGGACAGACCTCTAACTATGGCTACACCTTC. It specifies CASSLAGQTSNYGYTF.

The chain couples TRBV29-1 to TRBJ2-3; D might be TRBD2 (5 bases). The ends were cut back, 4 bases at V and 8 bases at J, with 16 bases in the middle. This CDR3 has 13 amino acids. The germline V gene encodes CDR1 SQVTM and CDR2 ANQGSEA. The CDR3 sequence is CSVGASFPFTQYF. For the CDR3, the DNA is TGCAGCGTTGGGGCTAGCTTTCCCTTTACGCAGTATTTT.

The rearrangement uses TRBV4-1 and TRBJ1-1, with 7 bases aligning to TRBD1. The trim removed 1 base at V and 5 bases at J, leaving 4 bases unmatched. The CDR3 extends over 14 amino acids. Germline CDR1 MGHRA, CDR2 YSYEKL. The CDR3 protein is CASSQGQGVTEAFF. CDR3 in DNA: TGCGCCAGCAGCCAAGGACAGGGCGTAACTGAAGCTTTCTTT.

The chain has TRBV4-3 and TRBJ1-3; TRBD1 matches 7 bases. This CDR3 has 15 residues. Looked up from germline, CDR1 is LGHNA and CDR2 is YSLEER. V lost 0 bases, J lost 4 bases, and 3 bases stayed unmatched. The CDR3 DNA reads TGCGCCAGCAGCCAAGATACAGGGGCCGGAAACACCATATATTTT. Translated, it gives CASSQDTGAGNTIYF.

The gene calls are TRBV18 and TRBJ2-1, with D perhaps matching TRBD2 (6 bases). CDR1 KGHSH and CDR2 LQKENI come from the germline V gene. Trimming took 6 bases from V and 7 from J, leaving 16 bases between them. The length of the CDR3 is 14 residues. This chain's CDR3 is CASSKTSRENEQFF. In DNA form, the CDR3 reads TGTGCCAGCTCGAAGACTAGTAGGGAGAATGAGCAGTTCTTC.

The chain combines TRBV5-4 with TRBJ2-7; TRBD1 aligns across 7 bases. CDR3 length equals 13 residues. Germline V CDR1 and CDR2: SGHNT, YYREEE (reference sequence). Losses at the gene ends were 4 bases for V and 1 base for J; bases not matched to a gene: 2. The chain's CDR3 is CASSRGQSYEQYF. In nucleotides, the CDR3 is TGTGCCAGCAGCAGGGGACAGTCCTACGAGCAGTACTTC.

As DNA, the CDR3 is TGTGCCAGCAGCTTAAACCCGACAGGAGCCTACGAGCAGTACTTC. It is translated as CASSLNPTGAYEQYF. This chain joins TRBV5-4 and TRBJ2-7; TRBD1 might be the D (6 bases). The V gene's germline CDR1 is SGHNT and CDR2 YYREEE (reference sequence). The CDR3 totals 15 residues. V shed 2 bases and J shed 2 bases, with 14 bases lying between them.

V usage is TRBV19 and J usage is TRBJ1-1; D gene ambiguous. With 3 bases removed from V and 1 base from J, the gap between germline ends came to 12 bases. The CDR3 runs to 15 residues. CDR1 and CDR2 (germline): LNHDA, SQIVND (reference sequence). The DNA of the CDR3 is TGTGCCAGTAGTATGAGTTCACGGGGGAACACTGAAGCTTTCTTT. The encoded protein is CASSMSSRGNTEAFF.

This chain uses TRBV5-4 with TRBJ1-1; 7 bases map to TRBD1. Germline V CDR1 and CDR2: SGHNT, YYREEE (reference sequence). This CDR3 contains 15 residues. Germline trimming cut 4 bases from V and 3 bases from J; bases unmatched to any gene: 9. The CDR3 is CASSRNHRGDTEAFF. The CDR3 DNA follows: TGTGCCAGCAGCCGCAACCACAGGGGAGACACTGAAGCTTTCTTT.